There are many counts of the clone carrying this TCR beta chain. The CDR3 has 15 amino acids. Germline V gene lookup returns CDR1 MGHDK and CDR2 SYGVNS. The V end lost 4 bases, the J end lost 8 bases, and 20 bases lay between the germline ends. The source of the sample is a study of CDR3 diversity in severe acne. TCRdb recomputed calls from the PCR reads with MiXCR, one row per CDR3 protein. The data contain some 85,000 distinct CDR3 sequences, under 55% of them seen just once; the ten biggest clones take up 11%. The chain is built from TRBV25-1 and TRBJ2-5; D is possibly TRBD2 (6 bases). Material: blood. The receptor was isolated from a male donor with severe acne vulgaris. CDR3 sequence reads: CASSGGTPLRSTQYF. The CDR3 DNA reads as TGTGCCAGCAGTGGCGGGACTCCCCTGAGGTCCACCCAGTACTTC.